A selection of T cell receptor beta chains follows, all from one sample in a study of cytomegalovirus exposure and HLA in healthy donors. Here immunoSEQ multiplex PCR was the method, and the copy in TCRdb shows in-frame clones only, minus some. The sample holds 200,000 to 250,000 clones, around 89% seen once. The sample was PBMCs. The receptors come from a woman under 30 in good health and CMV-seronegative. Each CDR3 is given with its conserved first and last residue.

J gene,V gene,CDR3 protein
TRBJ2-2,TRBV19,CASSISRGGIGELFF
TRBJ1-6,TRBV6-1,CASSRTAGESPLHF
TRBJ2-7,TRBV6-1,CATRRKGGHEQYF
TRBJ1-3,TRBV7-9,CASSFGDSGNTIYF
TRBJ2-3,TRBV5-1,CASSLVATASTDTQYF
TRBJ1-5,TRBV18,CASSLGQGSNQPQHF
TRBJ2-7,TRBV4-1,CASNQSPSGRLVEQYF
TRBJ2-3,TRBV4-3,CASSQGSLGGTDTQYF
TRBJ2-7,TRBV4-1,CASSQEPLYYEQYF
TRBJ2-1,TRBV2,CASTHSGTGQFF
TRBJ2-3,TRBV7-9,CASSAGTSTDTQYF
TRBJ2-1,TRBV5-4,CASSPEGTGPGEQFF
TRBJ1-2,TRBV4-2,CASSQDTGSNYGYTF
TRBJ1-1,TRBV5-4,CASSPTGTNTEAFF
TRBJ2-3,TRBV11-3,CASSLGPWEADTQYF
TRBJ2-7,TRBV27,CASTSLSRSGEQYF
TRBJ1-1,TRBV28,CASNLSDRATEAFF
TRBJ1-4,TRBV6-6,CASSYVGQGNEKLFF
TRBJ1-6,TRBV27,CASSLSSGGPEVHF
TRBJ1-2,TRBV27,CASSSLGTAYGYTF
TRBJ2-1,TRBV5-1,CASSLGQGKLSSYNEQFF
TRBJ2-5,TRBV5-1,CASSLFLSGGEETQYF
TRBJ1-4,TRBV27,CASKQGPANEKLFF
TRBJ2-3,TRBV4-3,CASSQDSSGRVVTQYF
TRBJ2-1,TRBV19,CASIGRARGNEQFF
TRBJ1-1,TRBV2,CASSEQSGGLNTEAFF
TRBJ1-2,TRBV6-1,CASSVSPDRVGGYTF
TRBJ1-1,TRBV15,CATSRVGGPEAFF
TRBJ2-5,TRBV10-1,CASSELGEAWETQYF
TRBJ1-1,TRBV11-3,CASSLEAGGHMNTEAFF
TRBJ2-7,TRBV27,CASSLNSNSYEQYF
TRBJ1-6,TRBV6-5,CASSYTGGASNSPLHF